The table lists the clone carrying this T cell receptor beta chain with many counts. The antigen is not known. The source of the sample is a study of post-analysis software for immune sequencing data. Overall study findings and caveats: TRBV5-6, TRBV5-1 and TRBV20-1 belonged to a set of roughly 5 TRBV segments that were more frequent in patients than controls.

TCR beta libraries were prepared from cDNA with unique molecular identifiers. TCRdb re-called the PCR reads with MiXCR, one entry per CDR3 protein. The sample contains over 250,000 distinct CDR3 sequences, 35% to 40% of which appear only once. Looked up from germline, CDR1 is SGDLS and CDR2 is YYNGEE. J gave up 7 bases and V 0 bases, and 7 bases lay outside the gene matches. The CDR3 runs to 16 residues. The chain recombines TRBV9 with TRBJ2-1; 10 positions match TRBD2. The TCR sequence derives from a girl aged 5-17 years with multiple sclerosis. Material for sequencing was blood. CDR3 residues: CASSVGGYSGRNEQFF. The CDR3 nucleotides are TGTGCCAGCAGCGTAGGGGGTTATAGCGGGAGGAATGAGCAGTTCTTC.